This entry concerns a single T cell receptor (beta chain). Its antigen is currently not known. Qualities for individual bases were not recorded, and no much larger clone is one base off. Enrolling through a virtual design, the prospective study's participants ranged in age from roughly 18 to 89 years and lived across 20 to 30 United States geographic areas. Cohort assignment in the prospective study relied on participant-reported clinical history from a screening survey and a study questionnaire. Each participant in the prospective study had whole blood, serum and a nasopharyngeal or oropharyngeal swab collected by mobile phlebotomists. Participants in the prospective study had the option to provide additional blood draws and questionnaires over an approximately 2-month period. Before DNA extraction, prospective study blood samples were shipped either frozen or at room temperature. The sample is drawn from a study of blood T cell repertoires in COVID-19 (dated by TCRdb to 2020 to 2022). In the study overall: Recovered participants in ImmuneRACE Cohort 3 were defined by two consecutive negative NP/OP PCR tests, clearance by a healthcare professional, or resolution of symptoms. Collaborator samples came from the United States, Italy and Spain and covered acute and convalescent phases of COVID-19. The material from the prospective study consisted of cDNA or gDNA derived from T cells, B-cell-depleted T cells, or PBMCs. Subjects who had been exposed to COVID-19, were actively infected with it, or had recovered from it provided the deeply sampled blood TCRbeta repertoires that made up the dataset. The repertoires were released in a freely available public database meant as a resource for research on the immune response to SARS-CoV-2. Samples were obtained from the ongoing ImmuneRACE study (first 160 participants) and from 1,254 subjects provided by 6 global collaborators. A de-identified subject ID, COVID-19 status, age in years and sex were almost always included in the sample metadata. Where available, HLA class I and class II types were taken from metadata supplied by the sample provider and were not determined by assay-based typing.

Germline trimming: 0 bases from V, 3 bases from J; junction bases outside gene matches: 2. As encoded in the germline V gene (reference sequence), CDR1 is WNHNN while CDR2 is SYGVQD. The CDR3 runs 15 amino acids, cysteine and phenylalanine included. Left in the record is the CDR3 DNA by itself, 45 bases read in frame from the first base. TCRbeta CDR3 regions were amplified from genomic DNA by means of the immunoSEQ Assay, a bias-controlled multiplex PCR. The study's processing was this. The number of nucleated cells in each sample was estimated from the amplification of reference gene primers within the assay. Sequence reads were collapsed and filtered to measure the absolute abundance of every unique TCRbeta CDR3 rearrangement. For each sample, productive Simpson clonality was calculated as the square root of Simpson's diversity index over productive rearrangements. This is the immuneACCESS table as TCRdb keeps it, with only in-frame sequences that have V and J called. A part of the clones is gone; compared with another copy, unresolved V genes explain less than half, and the rest is unexplained. That table gives V, J and clone size, and the DNA gave D and trimming. In all, the sample holds a few hundred thousand clones, and about 90% of those were seen once. Of the sample, around 1.9% falls within the top ten clones.

Overall study results and their limits: Clinical and demographic metadata were provided uncurated, with the amount varying by source and participant.

This receptor was taken from a middle-aged man in a cohort exposed to, infected with or recovered from COVID-19 (not recorded which). The V and J segments used are TRBV10-1 and TRBJ2-3, with TRBD2 matching 8 junction bases. The source material was PBMCs or T cells enriched from blood (not recorded which). The DNA sequence is given as TGCGCCAGCAGTGAGTCTCGACTAGCGACAGATACGCAGTATTTT. Translation gives CASSESRLATDTQYF.